This T cell receptor beta chain was retrieved from a study of cytomegalovirus exposure and HLA in healthy donors (dated by TCRdb to between 2016 and 2019). For context, the study as a whole: A later analysis indicated that the roughly 120 validation repertoires were generated on the platform also employed for the approximately 700 repertoires of the first cohort. The study aimed to test whether cataloging public T cell receptors could reveal signatures of past pathogen exposure. A separate validation cohort of over 95 different subjects was used in addition to the roughly 670-subject first cohort. To predict cytomegalovirus infection status, the study combined high-throughput TCR immunosequencing, statistical association of individual TCRs with disease status, and machine learning. Results the study describes overall, beyond this receptor: Subsequent analysis determined that TCRs grouped into clusters in the first cohort also showed a tendency toward co-occurrence across the roughly 110 validation repertoires, and 85% to 95% of cluster scores exceeded 0. The validation cohort had no HLA typing available for a later analysis, so co-occurrence within that cohort was assessed over all 120 or so repertoires. Most TCR sequences were observed very rarely across donors, whereas some public TCRs were present in many individuals. Three of the identified cytomegalovirus-associated TCR beta chains were confirmed in vitro to be specific for cytomegalovirus antigens. The study listed over 150 TCR beta chains as associated with cytomegalovirus. The authors suggested that the approach could potentially be extended to other disease states and immunological phenotypes. The classifier was reported to diagnose cytomegalovirus status with high specificity and sensitivity in both the original and validation cohorts.

Remarks on this clone: Its antigen remains undetermined. The record has no base qualities; no much larger clone is one base away.

Libraries were built with the immunoSEQ multiplex PCR assay. The paper's data handling went like this. To diagnose cytomegalovirus status from the catalog of TCR beta chain sequences, a statistical classification framework was built. TCRdb re-hosts the immuneACCESS table, in-frame sequences only. Its copies lack some clones; in the studies checked, an unresolved V gene accounts for under half of them, and the cause for the rest is not known. That table is the source of V, J and clone size, and D and trimming were worked out from the DNA. This sample has about 160,000 clones in its table, and roughly 80% of those were observed once. The ten largest account for 2% to 2.5% of the sample. V and J lose 7 bases and 4 bases, and a span of 13 bases separates them. From the cysteine through the phenylalanine, the CDR3 covers 14 amino acids. Only the CDR3 region is kept as DNA, spanning 42 bases read in frame from base 1. Per the germline V gene, MNHNS is the CDR1 and SASEGT is the CDR2.

Separate from the roughly 700-subject first cohort, the validation cohort of about 130 subjects was the group to which the donors belonged. What was sequenced was PBMCs. The rearrangement joined TRBV6-1 to TRBJ2-2; 5 matching bases give a weak D call of TRBD2. The clonotype was recovered from a man younger than 45 in good health and CMV-seropositive. The CDR3 sequence is CASKTGIGTGELFF. The DNA reads TGTGCCAGCAAGACGGGGATTGGCACCGGGGAGCTGTTTTTT.